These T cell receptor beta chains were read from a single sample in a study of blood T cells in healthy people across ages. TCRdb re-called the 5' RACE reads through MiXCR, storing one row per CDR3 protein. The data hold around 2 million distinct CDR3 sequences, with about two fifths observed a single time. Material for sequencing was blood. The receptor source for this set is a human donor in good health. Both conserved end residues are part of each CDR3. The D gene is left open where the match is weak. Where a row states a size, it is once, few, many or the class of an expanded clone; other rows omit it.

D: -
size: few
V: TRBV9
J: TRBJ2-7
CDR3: CASSVEGTFSYEQYF
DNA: TGTGCCAGCAGCGTAGAGGGCACCTTTTCCTACGAGCAGTACTTC

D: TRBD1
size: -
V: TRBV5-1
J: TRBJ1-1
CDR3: CASSSQGARNTEAFF
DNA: TGCGCCAGCAGCTCCCAGGGGGCTAGGAACACTGAAGCTTTCTTT

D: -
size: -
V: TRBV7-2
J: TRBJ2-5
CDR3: CASSLAVSASEETQYF
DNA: TGTGCCAGCAGCTTAGCAGTCTCGGCTAGCGAAGAGACCCAGTACTTC

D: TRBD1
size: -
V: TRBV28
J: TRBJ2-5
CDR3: CASSHQSLDRVDQETQYF
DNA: TGTGCCAGCAGCCACCAGTCCCTGGACAGGGTAGACCAAGAGACCCAGTACTTC

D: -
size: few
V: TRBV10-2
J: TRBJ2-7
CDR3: CASSVGRGATLSEQYF
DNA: TGCGCCAGCAGTGTAGGGCGGGGCGCTACATTAAGCGAGCAGTACTTC

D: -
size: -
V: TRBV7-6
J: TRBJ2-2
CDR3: CASSSPNKNTGELFF
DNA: TGTGCCAGCAGCTCTCCTAACAAGAACACCGGGGAGCTGTTTTTT

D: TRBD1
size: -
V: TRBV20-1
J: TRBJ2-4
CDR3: CSDDRGRSQYF
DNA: TGCAGTGATGACAGGGGGCGATCCCAGTACTTC

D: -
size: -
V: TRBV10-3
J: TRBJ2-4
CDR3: CAIGNDRANAGHEQYF
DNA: TGTGCCATCGGAAACGACCGGGCTAACGCCGGCCATGAGCAGTACTTC

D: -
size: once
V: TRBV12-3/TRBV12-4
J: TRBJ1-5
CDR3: CASSLGLGFNQPQHF
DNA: TGTGCCAGCAGTTTAGGGCTGGGGTTCAATCAGCCCCAGCATTTT

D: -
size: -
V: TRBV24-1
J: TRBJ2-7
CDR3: CATSDFKLGYEQYF
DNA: TGTGCCACCAGTGATTTCAAGTTGGGCTACGAGCAGTACTTC

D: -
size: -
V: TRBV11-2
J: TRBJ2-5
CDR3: CASSLDTPVETQYF
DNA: TGTGCCAGCAGCTTAGATACTCCAGTGGAGACCCAGTACTTC

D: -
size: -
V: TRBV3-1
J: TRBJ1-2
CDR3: CASSHDTFYGYTF
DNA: TGTGCCAGCAGCCATGATACATTCTATGGCTACACCTTC

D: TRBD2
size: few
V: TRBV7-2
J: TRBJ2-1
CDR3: CASSLVGGAGNSYNEQFF
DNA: TGTGCCAGCAGCTTAGTCGGGGGGGCCGGGAACTCCTACAATGAGCAGTTCTTC

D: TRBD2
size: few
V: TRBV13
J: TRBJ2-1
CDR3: CASSSRTSGGAYNEQFF
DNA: TGTGCCAGCAGCTCTCGGACTAGCGGGGGGGCTTACAATGAGCAGTTCTTC

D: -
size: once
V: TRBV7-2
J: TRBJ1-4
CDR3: CASSVTGPTNEKLFF
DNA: TGTGCCAGCAGCGTTACGGGTCCCACTAATGAAAAACTGTTTTTT

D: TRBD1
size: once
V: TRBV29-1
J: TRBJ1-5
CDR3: CSAGQGGAEPQHF
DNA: TGCAGCGCTGGACAGGGGGGCGCAGAGCCCCAGCATTTT

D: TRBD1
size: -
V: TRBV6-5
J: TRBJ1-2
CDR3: CASSYSRDRVYGYTF
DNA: TGTGCCAGCAGTTACTCCAGAGACAGGGTCTATGGCTACACCTTC

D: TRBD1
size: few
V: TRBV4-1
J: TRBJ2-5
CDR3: CASSQEGQGETQYF
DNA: TGCGCCAGCAGCCAAGAAGGACAGGGGGAGACCCAGTACTTC

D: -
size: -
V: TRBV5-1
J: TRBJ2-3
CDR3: CASSSGERTDTQYF
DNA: TGCGCCAGCAGCTCAGGGGAACGCACAGATACGCAGTATTTT

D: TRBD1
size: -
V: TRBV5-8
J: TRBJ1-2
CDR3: CASSFGTGPGYTF
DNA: TGTGCCAGCAGCTTCGGGACAGGCCCTGGCTACACCTTC

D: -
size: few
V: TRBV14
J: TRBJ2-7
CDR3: CASSPLGTGKKQYF
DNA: TGTGCCAGCAGCCCCTTAGGAACAGGGAAGAAGCAGTACTTC

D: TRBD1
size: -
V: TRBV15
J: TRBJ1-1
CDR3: CATSRGQGYTEAFF
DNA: TGTGCCACCAGCAGAGGACAGGGGTACACTGAAGCTTTCTTT

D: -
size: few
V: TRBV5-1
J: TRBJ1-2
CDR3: CASSLAQRQDGYTF
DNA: TGCGCCAGCAGCTTGGCGCAGCGGCAGGATGGCTACACCTTC

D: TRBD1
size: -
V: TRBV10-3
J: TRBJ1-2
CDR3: CAISGLTGDGYTF
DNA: TGTGCCATCAGTGGGCTGACAGGGGATGGCTACACCTTC

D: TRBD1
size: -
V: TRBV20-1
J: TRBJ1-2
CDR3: CSARVLTGDGYGYTF
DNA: TGCAGTGCTAGGGTTTTGACAGGGGATGGCTATGGCTACACCTTC

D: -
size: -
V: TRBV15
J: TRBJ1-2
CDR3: CATSEGRAPLDGYTF
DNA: TGTGCCACCAGCGAGGGAAGGGCCCCTTTGGATGGCTACACCTTC

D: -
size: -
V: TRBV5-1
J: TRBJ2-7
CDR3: CASSSWPGNEQYF
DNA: TGCGCCAGCAGCTCCTGGCCCGGCAACGAGCAGTACTTC

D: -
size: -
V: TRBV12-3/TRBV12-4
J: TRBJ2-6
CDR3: CATSFLGANVLTF
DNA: TGTGCCACCTCGTTTTTGGGGGCCAACGTCCTGACTTTC

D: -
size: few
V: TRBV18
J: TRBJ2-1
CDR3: CASSRGARSSYNEQFF
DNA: TGTGCCAGCTCAAGGGGGGCTCGAAGCTCCTACAATGAGCAGTTCTTC

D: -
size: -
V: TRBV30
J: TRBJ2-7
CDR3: CAWSALRPLTYEQYF
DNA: TGTGCCTGGAGTGCTCTGCGGCCGCTCACCTACGAGCAGTACTTC

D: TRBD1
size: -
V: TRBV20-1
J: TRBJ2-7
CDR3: CSAPGTGSHEQYF
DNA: TGCAGTGCTCCCGGGACAGGGTCCCACGAGCAGTACTTC

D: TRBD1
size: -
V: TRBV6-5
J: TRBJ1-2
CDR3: CASTRADRAACTF
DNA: TGTGCCAGCACTCGAGCCGACAGGGCTGCCTGCACCTTC

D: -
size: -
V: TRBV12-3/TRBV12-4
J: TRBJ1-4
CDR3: CASSLTGGPYQKLFF
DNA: TGTGCCAGCAGTTTGACGGGGGGACCTTACCAAAAACTGTTTTTT

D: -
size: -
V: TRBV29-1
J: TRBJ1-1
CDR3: CSVEMTDYTEAFF
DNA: TGCAGCGTTGAAATGACAGACTACACTGAAGCTTTCTTT

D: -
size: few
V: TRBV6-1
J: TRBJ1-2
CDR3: CASSVQGLGLDGYTF
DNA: TGTGCCAGCAGTGTCCAGGGTTTAGGACTAGATGGCTACACCTTC